The clone carrying this T cell receptor beta chain has only one observation. The antigen is not known. The data belong to a study of OX40 agonist ivuxolimab in advanced cancers. At the level of the study: Three patients, one with hepatocellular carcinoma and two with cutaneous melanoma, responded partially. Broader study findings: Relative to CD4+ cells, CD8+ T cells on average had more expanded clones.

The table came from immunoSEQ multiplex PCR; TCRdb's copy has only in-frame clones and leaves some out. In the table there are 77,000 or so clones, 85% to 95% of which are singletons. This CDR3 has 17 amino acids. Germline CDR1 and CDR2: LGHNA and YNFKEQ. Sequenced material: CD4+ or CD8+ T cells sorted from blood, taken in a trial of the OX40 agonist ivuxolimab. This sequence was found in an adult with an advanced solid tumor such as melanoma, head and neck, liver or kidney cancer. V usage is TRBV4-2 and J usage is TRBJ2-5, with 8 bases identical to TRBD1. Matching the DNA end better, TRBJ2-7 makes the J call doubtful. The CDR3 region is CASSQDMSGQGWYEQYF. The CDR3 bases are TGTGCCAGCAGCCAAGATATGTCCGGACAGGGTTGGTACGAGCAGTACTTC.